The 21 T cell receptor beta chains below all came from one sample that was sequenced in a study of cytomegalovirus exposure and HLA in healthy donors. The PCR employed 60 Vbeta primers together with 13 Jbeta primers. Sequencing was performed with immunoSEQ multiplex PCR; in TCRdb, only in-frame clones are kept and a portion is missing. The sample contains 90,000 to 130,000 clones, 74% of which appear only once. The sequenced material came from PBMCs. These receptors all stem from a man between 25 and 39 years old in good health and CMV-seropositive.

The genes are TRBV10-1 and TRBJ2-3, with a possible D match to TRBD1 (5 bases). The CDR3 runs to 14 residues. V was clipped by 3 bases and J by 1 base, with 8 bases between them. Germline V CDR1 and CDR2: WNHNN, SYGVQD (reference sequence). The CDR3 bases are TGCGCCAGCAGTGACGGCAGGGGCACAGATACGCAGTATTTT. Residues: CASSDGRGTDTQYF.

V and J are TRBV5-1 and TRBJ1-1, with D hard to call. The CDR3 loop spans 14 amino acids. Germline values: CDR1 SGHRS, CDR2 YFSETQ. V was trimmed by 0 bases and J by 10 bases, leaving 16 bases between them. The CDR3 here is CASSLEFGGVVAFF. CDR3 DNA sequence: TGCGCCAGCAGCTTGGAATTCGGCGGGGTAGTAGCTTTCTTT. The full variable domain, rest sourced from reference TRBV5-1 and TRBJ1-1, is KAGVTQTPRYLIKTRGQQVTLSCSPISGHRSVSWYQQTPGQGLQFLFEYFSETQRNKGNFPGRFSGRQFSNSRSEMNVSTLELGDSALYLCASSLEFGGVVAFFGQGTRLTVV.

DNA for the CDR3: TGTGCCGTCCCGCGGACAGGGACCCCACAAGGGGGCTACACCTTC. Translating it yields CAVPRTGTPQGGYTF. The V and J genes are TRBV10-3 and TRBJ1-2, with 8 nucleotides matching TRBD1. This CDR3 region has 15 residues. Germline V gene lookup returns CDR1 ENHRY and CDR2 SYGVKD. The V gene end was trimmed by 11 bases and the J gene end by 8 bases; junction bases not matched to a gene: 19.

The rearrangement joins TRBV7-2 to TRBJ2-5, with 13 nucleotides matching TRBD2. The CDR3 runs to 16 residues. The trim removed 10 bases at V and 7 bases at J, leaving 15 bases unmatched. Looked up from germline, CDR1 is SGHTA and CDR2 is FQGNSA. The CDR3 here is CATTSGGAIHGLTQYF. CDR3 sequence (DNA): TGTGCCACCACTAGCGGGGGGGCGATCCATGGGTTGACCCAGTACTTC.

CDR3 residues: CASSFSGTGGFGQTQYF. The CDR3 DNA sequence: TGTGCCAGCAGCTTCTCCGGGACAGGGGGATTTGGGCAGACCCAGTACTTC. The V and J genes are TRBV7-2 and TRBJ2-5; 11 positions agree with TRBD1. V trimming: 3 bases; J trimming: 6 bases; junction bases outside the gene matches: 12. Germline CDR1 and CDR2: SGHTA and FQGNSA. This CDR3 contains 17 residues.

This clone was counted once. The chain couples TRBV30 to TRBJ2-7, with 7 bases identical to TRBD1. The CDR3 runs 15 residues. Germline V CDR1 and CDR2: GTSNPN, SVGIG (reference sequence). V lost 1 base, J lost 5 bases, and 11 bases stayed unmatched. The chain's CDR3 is CAWSEGQSPFHEQYF. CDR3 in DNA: TGTGCCTGGAGTGAGGGACAGTCCCCTTTCCACGAGCAGTACTTC. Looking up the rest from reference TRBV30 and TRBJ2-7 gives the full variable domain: SQTIHQWPATLVQPVGSPLSLECTVEGTSNPNLYWYRQAAGRGLQLLFYSVGIGQISSEVPQNLSASRPQDRQFILSSKKLLLSDSGFYLCAWSEGQSPFHEQYFGPGTRLTVT.

Written as DNA, the CDR3 is TGCGCCAGCAGCCAAGTCCAGGGTAGCAATCAGCCCCAGCATTTT. Its translation is CASSQVQGSNQPQHF. V gene TRBV4-1 combines with J gene TRBJ1-5, with D perhaps matching TRBD1 (5 bases). Germline V lookup: CDR1 MGHRA, CDR2 YSYEKL. The V and J ends lost 1 base and 0 bases respectively, with 7 bases between them. The CDR3 has 15 residues.

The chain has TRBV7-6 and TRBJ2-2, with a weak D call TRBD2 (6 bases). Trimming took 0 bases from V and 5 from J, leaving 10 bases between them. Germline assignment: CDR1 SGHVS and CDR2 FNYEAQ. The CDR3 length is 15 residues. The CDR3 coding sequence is TGTGCCAGCAGCTTAGCGGAGGGAGCGACCGGGGAGCTGTTTTTT. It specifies CASSLAEGATGELFF. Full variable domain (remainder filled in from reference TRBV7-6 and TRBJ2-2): GAGVSQSPRYKVTKRGQDVALRCDPISGHVSLYWYRQALGQGPEFLTYFNYEAQQDKSGLPNDRFSAERPEGSISTLTIQRTEQRDSAMYRCASSLAEGATGELFFGEGSRLTVL.

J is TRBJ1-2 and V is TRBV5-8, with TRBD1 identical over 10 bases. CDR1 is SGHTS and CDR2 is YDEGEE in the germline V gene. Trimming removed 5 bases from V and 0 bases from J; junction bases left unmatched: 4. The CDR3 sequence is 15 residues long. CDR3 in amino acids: CASRGTGVSNYGYTF. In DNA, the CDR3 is TGTGCCAGCAGAGGGACAGGGGTTTCTAACTATGGCTACACCTTC.

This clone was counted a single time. Written as DNA, the CDR3 is TGTGCCATCTCACAGACGAACACCGGGGAGCTGTTTTTT. Protein: CAISQTNTGELFF. V gene TRBV10-3 combines with J gene TRBJ2-2; D not certain. This CDR3 is built from 13 residues. The V gene lost 8 bases and the J gene lost 0 bases, with 7 bases spanning the gap. Per the germline V gene, CDR1 is ENHRY and CDR2 is SYGVKD.

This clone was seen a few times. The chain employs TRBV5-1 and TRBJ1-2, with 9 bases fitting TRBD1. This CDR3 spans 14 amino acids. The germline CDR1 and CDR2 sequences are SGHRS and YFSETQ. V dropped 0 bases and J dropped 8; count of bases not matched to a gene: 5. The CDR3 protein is CASSLAQGARGYTF. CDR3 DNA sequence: TGCGCCAGCAGCTTGGCACAGGGGGCTAGGGGCTACACCTTC.

CDR3 in DNA: TGTGCCAGCATCAAGAGCGGGGGGAACACCGGGGAGCTGTTTTTT. It specifies CASIKSGGNTGELFF. J is TRBJ2-2 and V is TRBV5-5; 8 nucleotides line up with TRBD2. This CDR3 has 15 residues. Per germline, CDR1 SGHKS and CDR2 YYEKEE (reference sequence). V lost 6 bases, J lost 1 base, and 5 bases stayed unmatched.

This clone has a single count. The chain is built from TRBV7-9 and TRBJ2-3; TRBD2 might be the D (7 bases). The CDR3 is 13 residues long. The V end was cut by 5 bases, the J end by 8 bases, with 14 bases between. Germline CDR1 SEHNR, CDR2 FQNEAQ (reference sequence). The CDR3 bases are TGTGCCAGCAGCCTAAACAGGGAGGGTACGCAGTATTTT. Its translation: CASSLNREGTQYF. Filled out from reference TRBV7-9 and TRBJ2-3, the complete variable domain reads DTGVSQNPRHKITKRGQNVTFRCDPISEHNRLYWYRQTLGQGPEFLTYFQNEAQLEKSRLLSDRFSAERPKGSFSTLEIQRTEQGDSAMYLCASSLNREGTQYFGPGTRLTVL.

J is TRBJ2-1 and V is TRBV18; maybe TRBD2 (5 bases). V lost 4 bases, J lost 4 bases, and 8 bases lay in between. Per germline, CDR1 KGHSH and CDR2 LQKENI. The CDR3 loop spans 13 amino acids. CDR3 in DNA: TGTGCCAGCTCACGAGCGGAATACAATGAGCAGTTCTTC. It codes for CASSRAEYNEQFF.

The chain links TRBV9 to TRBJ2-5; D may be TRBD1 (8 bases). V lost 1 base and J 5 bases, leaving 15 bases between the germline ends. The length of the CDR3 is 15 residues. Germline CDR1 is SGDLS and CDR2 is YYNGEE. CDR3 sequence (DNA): TGTGCCAGCAGCGTACGGGGGGACAGGCTGGAGACCCAGTACTTC. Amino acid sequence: CASSVRGDRLETQYF.

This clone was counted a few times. The CDR3 nucleotides are TGTGCCAGCAGCATGAGGGACAGGAGGGTGACAGATACGCAGTATTTT. Encoded protein: CASSMRDRRVTDTQYF. V usage is TRBV5-4 and J usage is TRBJ2-3; 8 positions match TRBD1. CDR3 length: 16 amino acids. In germline, CDR1 is SGHNT, CDR2 YYREEE (reference sequence). The V segment lost 4 bases and the J segment 3 bases; nucleotides outside the gene matches: 10.

The CDR3 loop is CASSLERPSAGETQYF. The CDR3 DNA sequence: TGCGCCAGCAGCTTGGAACGGCCGTCGGCAGGGGAGACCCAGTACTTC. V is TRBV5-1 and J is TRBJ2-5, with D possibly matching TRBD1 (5 bases). Trimming took off 0 bases at V and 5 bases at J, with 17 bases between the two ends. CDR1 and CDR2 from the germline V gene are SGHRS and YFSETQ. CDR3 length equals 16 residues.

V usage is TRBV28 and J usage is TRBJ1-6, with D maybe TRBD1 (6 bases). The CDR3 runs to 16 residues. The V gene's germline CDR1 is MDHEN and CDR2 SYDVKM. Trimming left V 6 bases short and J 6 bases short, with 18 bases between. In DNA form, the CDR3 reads TGTGCCAGCAGCCGATACGGACAGTACTTTAATTCACCCCTCCACTTT. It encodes CASSRYGQYFNSPLHF.

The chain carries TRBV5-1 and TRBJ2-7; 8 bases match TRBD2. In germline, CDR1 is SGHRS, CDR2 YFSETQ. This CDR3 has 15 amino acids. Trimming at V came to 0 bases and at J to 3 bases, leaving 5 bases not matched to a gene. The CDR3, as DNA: TGCGCCAGCAGCTTGGATGCGGGGGGTTTCTACGAGCAGTACTTC. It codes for CASSLDAGGFYEQYF.

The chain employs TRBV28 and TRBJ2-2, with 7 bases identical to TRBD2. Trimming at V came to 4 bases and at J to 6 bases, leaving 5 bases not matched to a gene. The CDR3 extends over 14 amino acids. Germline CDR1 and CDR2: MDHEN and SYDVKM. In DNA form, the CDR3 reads TGTGCCAGCAGTTCGCGTCGGGGGGCCGGGGAGCTGTTTTTT. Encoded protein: CASSSRRGAGELFF.

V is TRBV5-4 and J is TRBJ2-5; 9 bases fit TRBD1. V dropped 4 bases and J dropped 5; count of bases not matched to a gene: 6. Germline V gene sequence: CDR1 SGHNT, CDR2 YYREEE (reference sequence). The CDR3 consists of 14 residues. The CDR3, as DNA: TGTGCCAGCAGCCCTGGGGGGACAGGGGAGACCCAGTACTTC. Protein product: CASSPGGTGETQYF. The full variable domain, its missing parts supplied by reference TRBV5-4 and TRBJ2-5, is ETGVTQSPTHLIKTRGQQVTLRCSSQSGHNTVSWYQQALGQGPQFIFQYYREEENGRGNFPPRFSGLQFPNYSSELNVNALELDDSALYLCASSPGGTGETQYFGPGTRLLVL.